The present T cell receptor beta chain was sequenced within a study of blood T cell repertoires in COVID-19. The overall study: Samples taken during acute and convalescent COVID-19 were collected in the United States, Italy and Spain. In each case, the material was cDNA or gDNA derived from T cells, B-cell-depleted T cells, or PBMCs.

In the authors' methods: By means of reference gene primer amplification, nucleated cell counts were estimated. Sequencing used immunoSEQ multiplex PCR; TCRdb keeps in-frame clones, though not all of them. The V and J calls and clone size were taken over from that table, and D and trimming were inferred from the DNA. This sample has tens of thousands of clones, with around 89% found just once. This CDR3 has 17 residues. V lost 2 bases and J 2 bases, leaving 16 bases between the germline ends. The germline gives CDR1 MNHNS, CDR2 SASEGT. This clone came up once. This receptor was obtained from a human donor in a cohort sampled during active COVID-19. Specimen: peripheral blood. This sequence joins TRBV6-1 and TRBJ2-1, with TRBD1 as a possible D gene (6 bases). The CDR3 loop reads CASSETNRARTYNEQFF. The CDR3 DNA sequence: TGTGCCAGCAGTGAAACCAACAGGGCGAGGACCTACAATGAGCAGTTCTTC.